This TCR beta chain stems from a study of T cell changes during pregnancy in multiple sclerosis. Libraries were prepared by immunoSEQ multiplex PCR; TCRdb keeps only in-frame clonotypes and omits some of them. The sample lists some 99,000 clones, 85% to 95% seen once, with over 0.85% in the top ten. Notes on this clone: Sequence at one end of the junction differs from germline and may be a read error. This same CDR3 is encoded by further DNA sequences in the sample.

The CDR3 is 15 residues long. Germline CDR1 is SGHDT and CDR2 is YYEEEE. Here the sequenced sample was peripheral blood, taken after pregnancy. The chain couples TRBV5-6 to TRBJ2-7; D ambiguous. The source of this sequence is a female donor with multiple sclerosis, enrolled in a pregnancy study. For the CDR3, the DNA is TGCGCCAGCAGCTTAAGACTTTCTAGCTCCTACGAGCAGTACTTC. This encodes CASSLRLSSSYEQYF.